What follows are 18 T cell receptor beta chains derived from one specimen sequenced in a study of early T cells in non-severe SARS-CoV-2 infection (dated by TCRdb to about 2021). Receptors were amplified or captured by 5' RACE. Instrument on record: NextSeq 500. TCRdb took the public reads, trimmed them with fastp at Q25, ran MiXCR for clone calling and kept in-frame beta chains. Merged by CDR3 protein, the rows form single entries marked with the most common genes and DNA. The sample table contains around 82,000 distinct CDR3 sequences; only one count was recorded for roughly 12% of them. The leading ten clones occupy around 3.6% of the sample. Input material: whole blood. These receptors were collected from an adult who was a healthcare worker with PCR-confirmed SARS-CoV-2 infection or an uninfected control (not recorded which).

The chain combines TRBV6-4 with TRBJ2-1; D is undetermined. Germline lookup yields CDR1 MRHNA and CDR2 SNTAGT. CDR3 length equals 13 residues. Trimming stripped 0 bases from V and 4 bases from J, with 4 bases between. In DNA, the CDR3 is TGTGCCAGCAGTGACTCGTCGTACAATGAGCAGTTCTTC. This translates into CASSDSSYNEQFF.

The chain combines TRBV9 with TRBJ2-5, with TRBD2 matching over 7 bases. CDR3 length: 15 residues. From germline, CDR1 is SGDLS and CDR2 YYNGEE. V dropped 0 bases and J dropped 4; count of bases not matched to a gene: 6. CDR3 residues: CASSVEASGRETQYF. Here the CDR3 DNA reads TGTGCCAGCAGCGTAGAAGCTAGCGGAAGAGAGACCCAGTACTTC. Supplemented by reference TRBV9 and TRBJ2-5, the full variable domain reads DSGVTQTPKHLITATGQRVTLRCSPRSGDLSVYWYQQSLDQGLQFLIQYYNGEERAKGNILERFSAQQFPDLHSELNLSSLELGDSALYFCASSVEASGRETQYFGPGTRLLVL.

This clonotype was detected ten times or more. The chain recombines TRBV27 with TRBJ2-1, with D unclear. The CDR3 length is 15 residues. CDR1 is MNHEY and CDR2 is SMNVEV in the germline V gene (reference sequence). Trimming stripped 0 bases from V and 0 bases from J, with 6 bases between. CDR3 protein: CASSLSRSSYNEQFF. In DNA, the CDR3 is TGTGCCAGCAGTTTATCGAGGAGCTCCTACAATGAGCAGTTCTTC.

This clonotype was detected a few times. The chain uses TRBV3-1 and TRBJ2-7; the match to TRBD2 covers 10 bases. With V trimmed by 2 bases and J by 5 bases, 9 bases remained unmatched. Per germline, CDR1 LGHDT and CDR2 YNNKEL (reference sequence). CDR3 length: 16 residues. CDR3 protein: CASSQFGPGLANEQYF. CDR3 DNA sequence: TGTGCCAGCAGCCAATTTGGCCCGGGACTAGCGAACGAGCAGTACTTC.

This clonotype has just a few counts. The rearrangement joins TRBV12-3 or TRBV12-4 to TRBJ2-2, with 9 bases identical to TRBD1. The CDR3 is made up of 16 amino acids. V shed 7 bases, J shed 2 bases, and the junction held 8 bases outside the gene matches. This CDR3 reads CASTSSDRGNTGELFF. CDR3 nucleotide sequence: TGTGCCAGCACCTCATCGGACAGGGGTAACACCGGGGAGCTGTTTTTT.

The chain joins TRBV20-1 to TRBJ2-5, with no clear D. The CDR3 has 13 residues. The V gene lost 5 bases and the J gene lost 1 base, with 11 bases spanning the gap. Per germline, CDR1 DFQATT and CDR2 SNEGSKA (reference sequence). In DNA, the CDR3 is TGCAGTGCTTACCAAACTACCCAAGAGACCCAGTACTTC. Its translation: CSAYQTTQETQYF.

There are a few counts of this clonotype. The chain employs TRBV15 and TRBJ2-5; D uncertain. This CDR3 region has 13 residues. Germline CDR1 is LNHNV and CDR2 is YYDKDF (reference sequence). Trimming stripped 3 bases from V and 5 bases from J, with 10 bases between. The CDR3 protein is CATSRGYTETQYF. CDR3 coding DNA: TGTGCCACCAGCAGGGGATACACGGAGACCCAGTACTTC. Using reference TRBV15 and TRBJ2-5 for the parts outside the CDR3, the full variable domain is DAMVIQNPRYQVTQFGKPVTLSCSQTLNHNVMYWYQQKSSQAPKLLFHYYDKDFNNEADTPDNFQSRRPNTSFCFLDIRSPGLGDTAMYLCATSRGYTETQYFGPGTRLLVL.

V and J are TRBV20-1 and TRBJ2-3; TRBD2 matches 7 bases. Losses at the gene ends were 0 bases for V and 6 bases for J; bases not matched to a gene: 9. The CDR3 loop spans 15 amino acids. Germline V lookup: CDR1 DFQATT, CDR2 SNEGSKA (reference sequence). The CDR3 bases are TGCAGTGCTAGAGATAGGAGCGGGGTTTCCGATACGCAGTATTTT. Its protein is CSARDRSGVSDTQYF.

This clonotype has ten or more counts. The rearrangement links TRBV7-9 to TRBJ1-4; 8 bases map to TRBD1. The CDR3 length is 15 residues. Germline CDR1 reads SEHNR; CDR2 reads FQNEAQ (reference sequence). Trimming removed 6 bases from V and 5 bases from J; junction bases left unmatched: 8. CDR3 coding DNA: TGTGCCAGCAGAAATCAGGGGGCGAGGAATGAAAAACTGTTTTTT. Translation: CASRNQGARNEKLFF.

There are a few counts of this clonotype. This chain joins TRBV5-1 and TRBJ1-3, with 11 bases that match TRBD1. The V gene's germline CDR1 is SGHRS and CDR2 YFSETQ. The CDR3 extends over 15 amino acids. J was trimmed by 4 bases and V by 5 bases; bases with no gene match: 5. CDR3 coding DNA: TGCGCCAGCAGTCCGGACAGGGGGCACGGAAACACCATATATTTT. This encodes CASSPDRGHGNTIYF.

This clonotype has a count of ten or more. The V call is TRBV29-1, the J call TRBJ2-1; no firm D call. Germline CDR1 SQVTM, CDR2 ANQGSEA. With 1 base removed from V and 4 bases from J, the gap between germline ends came to 8 bases. The CDR3 runs 13 residues. CDR3: CSVEGPGYNEQFF. The CDR3 bases are TGCAGCGTTGAAGGGCCCGGGTACAATGAGCAGTTCTTC.

This clonotype occurred a few times. The rearrangement uses TRBV19 and TRBJ2-7; 15 bases match TRBD2. Germline V CDR1 and CDR2: LNHDA, SQIVND (reference sequence). This CDR3 has 14 amino acids. The junction had 5 bases not matched to a gene; V was cut back by 8 bases and J by 6 bases. The CDR3 is CASRTSGRAGEQYF. The CDR3 bases are TGTGCCAGTCGGACTAGCGGGAGGGCCGGCGAGCAGTACTTC.

This clonotype has more than one count but fewer than ten. This chain joins TRBV2 and TRBJ2-2, with D maybe TRBD2 (5 bases). V shed 7 bases and J shed 8 bases, with 17 bases lying between them. The germline V gene has CDR1 SNHLY and CDR2 FYNNEI. The CDR3 loop spans 14 amino acids. CDR3 sequence reads: CASNPQTTTGELFF. In DNA, the CDR3 is TGTGCCAGCAACCCACAGACTACCACGGGGGAGCTGTTTTTT.

This clonotype was detected ten times or more. The rearrangement links TRBV9 to TRBJ2-7; D not resolved. The CDR3 length is 13 residues. Trimming removed 3 bases from V and 0 bases from J, with 7 bases in between. Per germline, CDR1 SGDLS and CDR2 YYNGEE. This CDR3 reads CASSGLSSYEQYF. The CDR3 nucleotides are TGTGCCAGCAGCGGGTTAAGCTCCTACGAGCAGTACTTC.

This clonotype has a count of ten or more. The V gene is TRBV6-5, the J gene TRBJ1-1; D is uncertain. CDR1 is MNHEY and CDR2 is SVGAGI in the germline V gene. Trimming pared 7 bases from V and 4 bases from J, leaving 10 bases between. The CDR3 totals 12 residues. CDR3 in amino acids: CASKGLGTEAFF. The CDR3 DNA follows: TGTGCCAGCAAGGGTTTGGGCACTGAAGCTTTCTTT.

This clonotype came up many times. The V gene is TRBV6-5, the J gene TRBJ2-3; D might be TRBD2 (6 bases). This CDR3 is 13 amino acids long. V was cut by 6 bases and J by 2 bases, with 9 bases left in between. Germline V lookup: CDR1 MNHEY, CDR2 SVGAGI. The CDR3 region is CASRLALTDTQYF. In nucleotides, the CDR3 is TGTGCCAGCAGACTAGCCCTCACAGATACGCAGTATTTT.

This chain uses TRBV7-3 with TRBJ1-1; TRBD1 matches at 7 bases. J lost 6 bases, V lost 5 bases, and 15 bases had no gene match. CDR1 and CDR2 (germline): SGHTA, FQGTGA. CDR3 length equals 16 residues. CDR3 loop: CASSLGTVLGDAEAFF. The CDR3 region has the DNA TGTGCCAGCAGCCTAGGGACAGTCTTGGGGGACGCTGAAGCTTTCTTT.

This clonotype has only a few counts. The chain uses TRBV7-2 and TRBJ2-7, with D tentatively TRBD2 (6 bases). The CDR3 contains 13 residues. Deletions cut 4 bases from V and 7 bases from J, with 14 bases between. Germline assignment: CDR1 SGHTA and CDR2 FQGNSA. The CDR3 here is CASSSRDWVEQYF. CDR3 DNA: TGTGCCAGCAGCTCTCGGGACTGGGTGGAGCAGTACTTC. Using reference TRBV7-2 and TRBJ2-7 for the parts outside the CDR3, the full variable domain is GAGVSQSPSNKVTEKGKDVELRCDPISGHTALYWYRQSLGQGLEFLIYFQGNSAPDKSGLPSDRFSAERTGGSVSTLTIQRTQQEDSAVYLCASSSRDWVEQYFGPGTRLTVT.